This passage covers 25 T cell receptor beta chains from one sample sequenced in a study of T cells in women clearing cervical HPV infection. Assay used: immunoSEQ multiplex PCR; TCRdb lists only in-frame clones, some missing. The listing contains 20,000 to 25,000 clones. The material sequenced was blood buffy coat. These receptors all come from a woman between 18 and 69 years old with a cervical HPV16 infection that either progressed to CIN3+ or cleared (not recorded which).

Note on this clone: The CDR3 extends 3 residues past the end of the read, so its final part is completed from the germline J gene. The chain employs TRBV20-1 and TRBJ1-5; D possibly corresponds to TRBD1 (5 bases). Between the trimmed V and J ends, which lost 7 bases and 1 base, there was a span of 11 bases. The length of the CDR3 is 13 residues. CDR1 is DFQATT and CDR2 is SNEGSKA in the germline V gene (reference sequence). The CDR3 spells CSVKEGSNQPQHF. The part of the CDR3 DNA that was read is TGCAGTGTGAAGGAGGGGAGCAATCAGCCC.

For this clone: The sequence runs out 3 residues before the end of the CDR3; the remainder is reconstructed from the germline J gene. The chain employs TRBV11-3 and TRBJ2-3; TRBD1 aligns across 9 bases. The germline V gene encodes CDR1 SGHNT and CDR2 YENEEA. This CDR3 is built from 14 residues. The ends lost 4 bases at V and 5 bases at J; junction bases unmatched: 4. This chain's CDR3 is CASSSGTGRDTQYF. Incomplete CDR3 DNA: TGTGCCAGCAGCTCCGGGACAGGGAGAGATACG.

Points on this clone: The DNA ends 3 residues before the CDR3 does, and the rest of the CDR3 is filled in from the germline J gene. The chain joins TRBV19 to TRBJ1-1, with TRBD1 identical over 7 bases. CDR3 size: 14 residues. The V gene end was trimmed by 5 bases and the J gene end by 3 bases; junction bases not matched to a gene: 6. Germline CDR1 is LNHDA and CDR2 is SQIVND (reference sequence). The CDR3 DNA, read in part, is TGTGCCAGTAGTCGACAGGGAGGGGACACTGAA. Its translation is CASSRQGGDTE. From start to end, the CDR3 is CASSRQGGDTEAFF. Full variable domain (missing parts from reference TRBV19 and TRBJ1-1): DGGITQSPKYLFRKEGQNVTLSCEQNLNHDAMYWYRQDPGQGLRLIYYSQIVNDFQKGDIAEGYSVSREKKESFPLTVTSAQKNPTAFYLCASSRQGGDTEAFFGQGTRLTVV.

Concerning this clone: The read falls 3 residues short of the CDR3 end, and the missing part is taken from the germline J gene. The chain recombines TRBV20-1 with TRBJ1-2; 7 bases match TRBD1. The V gene end was trimmed by 5 bases and the J gene end by 5 bases; junction bases not matched to a gene: 11. CDR3 length: 14 residues. Germline V CDR1 and CDR2: DFQATT, SNEGSKA (reference sequence). The part of the CDR3 DNA that was read is TGCAGTGCTGGGCGACAGGGAATGGGATATGGC. Translated, it gives CSAGRQGMGYG. The entire CDR3 protein reads CSAGRQGMGYGYTF.

With regard to this clone: The read gets to within 3 residues of the CDR3 end, and the germline J gene fills in the rest. The chain links TRBV19 to TRBJ2-3, with a tentative D call TRBD1 (6 bases). V shed 6 bases and J shed 6 bases, with 16 bases lying between them. Germline-derived CDR1 and CDR2 are LNHDA and SQIVND (reference sequence). This CDR3 is built from 14 residues. CDR3 loop: CASSPGHPYDTQYF. CDR3 DNA (partial): TGTGCCAGTAGCCCGGGACACCCATACGATACG.

About this clone: With the read ending 3 residues before the CDR3 end, the germline J gene is used to fill in that end. V and J are TRBV7-9 and TRBJ2-1; 8 bases map to TRBD1. The CDR3 loop spans 15 amino acids. Germline CDR1 is SEHNR and CDR2 is FQNEAQ (reference sequence). V lost 5 bases and J lost 5; bases outside the gene matches: 8. The sequenced CDR3 bases are TGTGCCAGCAGCGAGAGGGGACAGGCCAACAATGAG. It encodes CASSERGQANNE. The whole CDR3 reads CASSERGQANNEQFF.

Remarks on this clone: Coverage ceases 3 residues before the CDR3 finishes, and the germline J gene fills in the end. The chain carries TRBV4-2 and TRBJ2-1; weak D call: TRBD1 (5 bases). CDR1 LGHNA and CDR2 YNFKEQ come from the germline V gene. V lost 4 bases, J lost 2 bases, and 18 bases lay in between. The CDR3 is 17 amino acids. The CDR3: CASSPPPAGLAYNEQFF. The sequenced part of the CDR3 DNA is TGTGCCAGCAGCCCGCCGCCTGCAGGGCTGGCCTACAATGAG.

On this clone: The CDR3 goes on 3 residues after the read ends, and that part is filled in from the germline J gene. V is TRBV5-4 and J is TRBJ1-1; possible D gene TRBD1, 5 bases. The V end was cut by 4 bases, the J end by 0 bases, with 10 bases between. Germline CDR1 and CDR2: SGHNT and YYREEE (reference sequence). The CDR3 loop spans 14 amino acids. CDR3 bases read: TGTGCCAGCAGCCTACAAGGGGTGAACACTGAA. As protein: CASSLQGVNTE. The entire CDR3 protein reads CASSLQGVNTEAFF.

As concerns this clone: The read finishes 3 residues shy of the CDR3 end, and the germline J gene is used to complete it. The chain couples TRBV19 to TRBJ1-5; the D gene is possibly TRBD1 (6 bases). Trimming took off 10 bases at V and 0 bases at J, with 13 bases between the two ends. Germline lookup yields CDR1 LNHDA and CDR2 SQIVND (reference sequence). This CDR3 has 14 residues. The CDR3 bases that were read are TGTGCCACCTCTCAAGGGGGTAGCAATCAGCCC. Translating it yields CATSQGGSNQP. The complete CDR3 sequence is CATSQGGSNQPQHF.

In the case of this clone: The observed sequence ends 3 residues before the CDR3 terminus, with the missing tail filled in from the germline J gene. V gene TRBV20-1 combines with J gene TRBJ2-3; TRBD2 aligns across 7 bases. CDR1 and CDR2 from the germline V gene are DFQATT and SNEGSKA (reference sequence). V dropped 6 bases and J dropped 1; count of bases not matched to a gene: 7. The CDR3 is 14 amino acids. Partial CDR3 DNA: TGCAGTGCCCGCCGGGACTACCGCACAGATACG. It yields the protein CSARRDYRTDT. The complete CDR3 reads CSARRDYRTDTQYF.

As for this clone: The CDR3 goes on 3 residues after the read ends, and that part is filled in from the germline J gene. This sequence joins TRBV29-1 and TRBJ2-7, with D perhaps matching TRBD2 (5 bases). The germline V and J ends were trimmed by 5 bases and 6 bases, with 11 bases remaining between them. This CDR3 contains 11 residues. The germline V gene has CDR1 SQVTM and CDR2 ANQGSEA. The CDR3 sequence is CSVRPGSEQYF. The sequenced part of the CDR3 DNA is TGCAGCGTTCGCCCGGGGAGCGAG.

For this clone: From the germline J gene comes the end of the CDR3, since the read stops 3 residues before it. J is TRBJ2-7 and V is TRBV11-2; perhaps TRBD1 as D (6 bases). The CDR3 has 13 residues. Trimming took 5 bases from V and 2 from J, leaving 10 bases between them. CDR1 and CDR2 from the germline V gene are SGHAT and FQNNGV. The CDR3 sequence: CASSQWTAYEQYF. The sequenced CDR3 bases are TGTGCCAGCAGCCAATGGACAGCCTACGAG.

In the case of this clone: Sequencing ends 3 residues short of the CDR3 end; the germline J gene provides the rest. J is TRBJ1-2 and V is TRBV2; D perhaps matches TRBD1 (5 bases). Germline V lookup: CDR1 SNHLY, CDR2 FYNNEI. The CDR3 is 13 residues long. This CDR3 is CASSESQGGGYTF. The CDR3 bases that were read are TGTGCCAGCAGTGAAAGTCAGGGTGGAGGC.

In regard to this clone: The read halts 3 residues ahead of the CDR3 end, with the missing end drawn from the germline J gene. The V and J genes are TRBV10-3 and TRBJ2-3; 9 nucleotides line up with TRBD2. J lost 1 base, V lost 8 bases, and 13 bases had no gene match. This CDR3 spans 17 amino acids. Germline CDR1 reads ENHRY; CDR2 reads SYGVKD. The CDR3 region is CAIGGPTSGKRTDTQYF. Incomplete CDR3 DNA: TGTGCCATCGGAGGCCCGACTAGCGGTAAACGCACAGATACG.

As regards this clone: The observed sequence ends 3 residues before the CDR3 terminus, with the missing tail filled in from the germline J gene. J is TRBJ2-7 and V is TRBV18; D not resolved. Germline V lookup: CDR1 KGHSH, CDR2 LQKENI. V lost 1 base and J lost 3, with 10 bases in between. The CDR3 sequence is 14 residues long. The CDR3 reads CASSPQGDVYEQYF. The covered CDR3 bases are TGTGCCAGCTCACCACAGGGTGATGTCTACGAG.

Concerning this clone: The read is 3 residues too short to cover the CDR3 end, so that end is filled in from the germline J gene. The chain recombines TRBV19 with TRBJ2-7, with 9 positions matching TRBD1. This CDR3 is built from 14 residues. Germline CDR1 is LNHDA and CDR2 is SQIVND (reference sequence). The V segment lost 6 bases and the J segment 4 bases; nucleotides outside the gene matches: 7. This chain's CDR3 is CASRAWTGAYEQYF. The CDR3 DNA, read in part, is TGTGCCAGTAGAGCGTGGACAGGGGCATACGAG.

Concerning this clone itself: The read ends 3 residues before the CDR3 terminus; that terminus is restored from the germline J gene. This chain connects TRBV5-1 to TRBJ1-5; D is perhaps TRBD1 (5 bases). The CDR3 totals 15 residues. Germline CDR1 is SGHRS and CDR2 is YFSETQ. Trimming stripped 4 bases from V and 7 bases from J, with 18 bases between. The sequenced CDR3 bases are TGCGCCAGCAGCCTTGGGACCCCGGGGGGACAGCCC. Translating gives CASSLGTPGGQP. The CDR3, in full, reads CASSLGTPGGQPQHF.

Comment on this clone: The CDR3 is cut off 3 residues early in the read; its end comes from the germline J gene. V gene TRBV5-1 combines with J gene TRBJ2-1; 8 bases are a match to TRBD2. The CDR3 runs to 14 residues. From germline, CDR1 is SGHRS and CDR2 YFSETQ. The trim removed 3 bases at V and 7 bases at J, leaving 6 bases unmatched. CDR3 DNA (partial): TGCGCCAGCAGCTGGACTAGCACGCGTAATGAG. Its translation: CASSWTSTRNE. The whole CDR3 is CASSWTSTRNEQFF. Supplemented by reference TRBV5-1 and TRBJ2-1, the full variable domain reads KAGVTQTPRYLIKTRGQQVTLSCSPISGHRSVSWYQQTPGQGLQFLFEYFSETQRNKGNFPGRFSGRQFSNSRSEMNVSTLELGDSALYLCASSWTSTRNEQFFGPGTRLTVL.

CDR3 bases read: TGTGCCAGCAGCGTAGGCGAGACCGGGGAG. Translation: CASSVGETGE. The whole CDR3 is CASSVGETGELFF. This sequence joins TRBV9 and TRBJ2-2, with D uncertain. The CDR3 end is not reached by the read, which stops 3 residues before it; the germline J gene fills it in. Per the germline V gene, CDR1 is SGDLS and CDR2 is YYNGEE. This CDR3 contains 13 residues. The V end lost 0 bases, the J end lost 5 bases, and 5 bases lay between the germline ends.

On this clone itself: Sequencing ends 3 residues short of the CDR3 end; the germline J gene provides the rest. The chain joins TRBV5-6 to TRBJ2-7; D is undetermined. CDR1 and CDR2 (germline): SGHDT, YYEEEE. The CDR3 runs to 13 residues. Between the trimmed V and J ends, which lost 4 bases and 3 bases, there was a span of 11 bases. CDR3 DNA (partial): TGTGCCAGCAGCCCTACAGACATCTACGAG. Translation gives CASSPTDIYE. The CDR3, in full, reads CASSPTDIYEQYF.

In the case of this clone: The CDR3 extends 3 residues past the end of the read, so its final part is completed from the germline J gene. The chain is built from TRBV6-2 or TRBV6-3 and TRBJ2-2, with 8 bases aligning to TRBD1. The CDR3 is 14 residues long. V lost 10 bases and J lost 4; bases outside the gene matches: 8. Germline loops: CDR1 MNHEY, CDR2 SVGEGT. CDR3 protein: CAIRRTGSTGELFF. The DNA read from the CDR3 is TGTGCCATCAGGCGGACAGGGTCCACCGGGGAG.

A word on this clone: The read stops 3 residues short of the end of the CDR3; the missing end is completed from the germline J gene. The chain employs TRBV6-2 or TRBV6-3 and TRBJ1-2; TRBD1 matches 7 bases. There are 13 residues in the CDR3. V lost 6 bases to trimming and J lost 4 bases; unmatched junction nucleotides: 5. Germline values: CDR1 MNHEY, CDR2 SVGEGT. CDR3 bases read: TGTGCCAGCAGCCCCGGACAGGCCTATGGC. As protein: CASSPGQAYG. Given in full, the CDR3 is CASSPGQAYGYTF.

A word on this clone: The observed sequence ends 3 residues before the CDR3 terminus, with the missing tail filled in from the germline J gene. This chain uses TRBV5-1 with TRBJ2-3; 9 bases match TRBD2. Per the germline V gene, CDR1 is SGHRS and CDR2 is YFSETQ. The J segment lost 1 base and the V segment lost 2 bases, leaving 14 bases of the junction unmatched. The CDR3 sequence is 19 residues long. CDR3 DNA, as far as it was read: TGCGCCAGCAGCTTCGGACTAGCGAGTACAACCTGGGGCACAGATACG. Amino acids: CASSFGLASTTWGTDT. From start to end, the CDR3 is CASSFGLASTTWGTDTQYF.

For this clone: The CDR3 goes on 3 residues after the read ends, and that part is filled in from the germline J gene. The same CDR3 also results from other DNA sequences found in this sample. V and J are TRBV20-1 and TRBJ2-1, with TRBD2 matching 12 bases. The germline V gene encodes CDR1 DFQATT and CDR2 SNEGSKA (reference sequence). The CDR3 contains 15 residues. Trimming at V came to 3 bases and at J to 4 bases, leaving 4 bases not matched to a gene. This CDR3 reads CSARELAGGYNEQFF. The sequenced CDR3 bases are TGCAGTGCTAGGGAACTAGCGGGAGGTTACAATGAG.

As concerns this clone: The read terminates 3 residues before the CDR3 end, so the remaining end is supplied by the germline J gene. The V call is TRBV19, the J call TRBJ1-6, with 7 bases fitting TRBD1. J gave up 5 bases and V 6 bases, and 10 bases lay outside the gene matches. The germline gives CDR1 LNHDA, CDR2 SQIVND (reference sequence). The CDR3 consists of 16 residues. CDR3 amino acids: CASSKAPGQNNSPLHF. The part of the CDR3 DNA that was read is TGTGCCAGTAGCAAGGCCCCGGGACAGAATAATTCACCC.